The 29 T cell receptor beta chains in this list originate from one sample, sequenced in a study of T cell repertoires in cytomegalovirus infection. One entry per CDR3 protein results from TCRdb running MiXCR on the reads. The sample shows about 490,000 distinct CDR3 sequences, about a quarter of them seen only once. The sequenced sample was PBMCs. The source of these receptors is a human donor in good health (CMV status not recorded). Some clones in this sample may be carry-over from other donors' samples.

The V call is TRBV5-5, the J call TRBJ2-1; D ambiguous. This CDR3 spans 11 amino acids. V dropped 3 bases and J dropped 9 bases, with 7 bases sitting between them. Germline V CDR1 and CDR2: SGHKS, YYEKEE (reference sequence). The CDR3 loop is CASSSLVEQFF. The CDR3 nucleotides read TGTGCCAGCAGCTCGTTAGTTGAGCAGTTCTTC. Combining the CDR3 with reference TRBV5-5 and TRBJ2-1 gives the whole variable domain DAGVTQSPTHLIKTRGQQVTLRCSPISGHKSVSWYQQVLGQGPQFIFQYYEKEERGRGNFPDRFSARQFPNYSSELNVNALLLGDSALYLCASSSLVEQFFGPGTRLTVL.

This clonotype was detected a few times. V is TRBV20-1 and J is TRBJ1-1, with no clear D. The CDR3 is 11 residues long. Deletions cut 4 bases from V and 1 base from J, with 4 bases between. Germline CDR1 is DFQATT and CDR2 is SNEGSKA (reference sequence). The CDR3 DNA is TGCAGTGCTAAAGCGAACACTGAAGCTTTCTTT. Protein sequence: CSAKANTEAFF.

Note on this clonotype: A much larger clone is a single base away; this may be a read error. The chain joins TRBV12-3 or TRBV12-4 to TRBJ2-5, with D uncertain. V gave up 7 bases and J gave up 8 bases, with 20 bases separating them. This CDR3 has 14 amino acids. The CDR3: CASNGQDGPRTQYF. For the CDR3, the DNA is TGTGCCAGCAATGGGCAGGACGGCCCAAGAACCCAGTACTTC.

The gene calls are TRBV4-2 and TRBJ2-1, with D perhaps matching TRBD2 (5 bases). The CDR3 contains 16 residues. Deletions cut 0 bases from V and 11 bases from J, with 20 bases between. Germline CDR1 and CDR2: LGHNA and YNFKEQ. CDR3: CASSQDTASSLRKQFF. The CDR3 DNA is TGTGCCAGCAGCCAAGATACGGCTAGCAGTTTAAGAAAGCAGTTCTTC.

The chain carries TRBV28 and TRBJ2-7, with 7 positions matching TRBD1. The V segment lost 7 bases and the J segment 0 bases; nucleotides outside the gene matches: 12. CDR3 length: 16 residues. The germline V gene encodes CDR1 MDHEN and CDR2 SYDVKM. In nucleotides, the CDR3 is TGTGCCAGCACCATCCAGGGACAGCTGAGCTCCTACGAGCAGTACTTC. Translating gives CASTIQGQLSSYEQYF.

The V call is TRBV5-1, the J call TRBJ1-1; possibly TRBD1 for D (6 bases). CDR3 size: 14 residues. The V end lost 4 bases, the J end lost 2 bases, and 12 bases lay between the germline ends. The germline CDR1 and CDR2 sequences are SGHRS and YFSETQ. CDR3: CASSMDRSNTEAFF. The CDR3 nucleotides read TGCGCCAGCAGCATGGACAGAAGCAACACTGAAGCTTTCTTT.

This clonotype was counted between two and nine times. This chain uses TRBV4-1 with TRBJ2-5, with no clear D. The V end lost 4 bases, the J end lost 5 bases, and 14 bases lay between the germline ends. Germline V gene data show CDR1 as MGHRA and CDR2 as YSYEKL. This CDR3 comprises 14 residues. The DNA of the CDR3 is TGCGCCAGCAGCCTGACCGTCCCCTGGGAGACCCAGTACTTC. This codes for CASSLTVPWETQYF.

The chain uses TRBV5-5 and TRBJ1-5; 11 positions agree with TRBD1. Germline V lookup: CDR1 SGHKS, CDR2 YYEKEE (reference sequence). The CDR3 is 16 residues long. The J segment lost 5 bases and the V segment lost 2 bases, leaving 6 bases of the junction unmatched. The CDR3 nucleotides read TGTGCCAGCAGCTTTTGGACAGGGGGCTCTGATCAGCCCCAGCATTTT. This translates into CASSFWTGGSDQPQHF. The full variable domain, its missing parts supplied by reference TRBV5-5 and TRBJ1-5, is DAGVTQSPTHLIKTRGQQVTLRCSPISGHKSVSWYQQVLGQGPQFIFQYYEKEERGRGNFPDRFSARQFPNYSSELNVNALLLGDSALYLCASSFWTGGSDQPQHFGDGTRLSIL.

The V and J genes are TRBV2 and TRBJ1-3, with no clear D. The germline V gene encodes CDR1 SNHLY and CDR2 FYNNEI. The CDR3 has 13 residues. Trimming pared 6 bases from V and 0 bases from J, leaving 6 bases between. The CDR3 DNA reads TGTGCCAGCAGAGGAAACTCTGGAAACACCATATATTTT. Its protein is CASRGNSGNTIYF.

This clonotype was detected only a few times. The V gene is TRBV2, the J gene TRBJ1-6; 9 nucleotides align to TRBD1. CDR1 and CDR2 (germline): SNHLY, FYNNEI. V was clipped by 7 bases and J by 9 bases; unmatched bases: 7. The CDR3 is 14 residues long. This CDR3 is CASMMGQGFSPLHF. CDR3 DNA sequence: TGTGCCAGCATGATGGGACAGGGATTTTCACCCCTCCACTTT.

This chain joins TRBV20-1 and TRBJ2-1, with D possibly being TRBD1 (5 bases). The CDR3 is 15 amino acids. Germline-derived CDR1 and CDR2 are DFQATT and SNEGSKA (reference sequence). Trimming pared 4 bases from V and 3 bases from J, leaving 16 bases between. In DNA, the CDR3 is TGCAGTGCTACAGGGTTGTGGTGGTACTACAATGAGCAGTTCTTC. It encodes CSATGLWWYYNEQFF.

The chain uses TRBV10-3 and TRBJ2-1; perhaps D is TRBD1 or TRBD2 (5 bases each). V was shortened by 4 bases and J by 6 bases, with 25 bases between the two germline ends. There are 18 residues in the CDR3. Germline CDR1 and CDR2: ENHRY and SYGVKD. CDR3 DNA: TGTGCCATCAGTGGAAGTGAACTCCGGGACCCAGGCCTCAATGAGCAGTTCTTC. Translated, it gives CAISGSELRDPGLNEQFF.

In its sample, this clonotype was seen many times. The J gene is TRBJ2-1, the V gene TRBV7-9, with unresolved D. Trimming left V 9 bases short and J 8 bases short, with 20 bases between. The CDR3 is 14 amino acids. In germline, CDR1 is SEHNR, CDR2 FQNEAQ (reference sequence). The CDR3 coding sequence is TGTGCCAGTCAGCTTGTGGTAGATCGGGATGAGCAGTTCTTC. It codes for CASQLVVDRDEQFF.

This clonotype was counted at least ten times. This rearrangement joins TRBV12-3 or TRBV12-4 to TRBJ2-5, with D unresolved. The V and J ends lost 6 bases and 5 bases respectively, with 7 bases between them. The CDR3 contains 11 residues. The CDR3 region is CASSLSETQYF. The CDR3 region has the DNA TGTGCCAGCAGCTTATCGGAGACCCAGTACTTC.

Many counts were recorded for this clonotype. The chain has TRBV7-8 and TRBJ2-5; D is uncertain. Germline assignment: CDR1 SGHVS and CDR2 FQNEAQ. V shed 8 bases and J shed 5 bases, with 12 bases lying between them. This CDR3 is built from 12 residues. This CDR3 is CASSYERETQYF. The CDR3 DNA follows: TGTGCCAGCTCCTACGAGAGGGAGACCCAGTACTTC.

A few counts support this clonotype. V gene TRBV10-3 combines with J gene TRBJ2-1, with D unclear. CDR1 and CDR2 (germline): ENHRY, SYGVKD. V lost 1 base, J lost 2 bases, and 6 bases lay in between. The CDR3 covers 14 residues. CDR3 region: CAISEWTTYNEQFF. CDR3 in DNA: TGTGCCATCAGTGAGTGGACCACCTACAATGAGCAGTTCTTC.

In DNA, the CDR3 is TGTGCCAGCAGTTTTGAGACTAGCGTCACAGATACGCAGTATTTT. Translating gives CASSFETSVTDTQYF. The genes are TRBV28 and TRBJ2-3, with 8 positions matching TRBD2. Germline trimming cut 3 bases from V and 2 bases from J; bases unmatched to any gene: 4. Germline V gene lookup returns CDR1 MDHEN and CDR2 SYDVKM. The length of the CDR3 is 15 residues.

This clonotype was picked up a small number of times. The rearrangement uses TRBV27 and TRBJ2-7, with D maybe TRBD1 (5 bases). This CDR3 is 15 amino acids long. V was trimmed by 5 bases and J by 0 bases, leaving 14 bases between them. Germline V CDR1 and CDR2: MNHEY, SMNVEV (reference sequence). For the CDR3, the DNA is TGTGCCAGCAGTCCGAACCCAGGGAACTCCTACGAGCAGTACGTC. Amino acids: CASSPNPGNSYEQYV.

This clonotype turned up a few times. This sequence joins TRBV7-3 and TRBJ2-2; D uncertain. The CDR3 consists of 14 residues. Trimming pared 6 bases from V and 0 bases from J, leaving 8 bases between. Germline CDR1 SGHTA, CDR2 FQGTGA. CDR3: CASREVPNTGELFF. The CDR3 DNA reads as TGTGCCAGCAGGGAAGTCCCGAACACCGGGGAGCTGTTTTTT.

The chain is built from TRBV28 and TRBJ2-2; D gene ambiguous. This CDR3 is built from 14 residues. In germline, CDR1 is MDHEN, CDR2 SYDVKM. V gave up 7 bases and J gave up 0 bases, with 9 bases separating them. DNA for the CDR3: TGTGCCAGCAACGGAGTGTCGAACACCGGGGAGCTGTTTTTT. Amino acids: CASNGVSNTGELFF.

Ten or more counts support this clonotype. The genes are TRBV11-2 and TRBJ2-1, with D perhaps TRBD1 (5 bases). Trimming removed 5 bases from V and 2 bases from J, with 10 bases in between. CDR1 is SGHAT and CDR2 is FQNNGV in the germline V gene. The CDR3 length is 14 residues. The CDR3 loop reads CASSPGSAYNEQFF. CDR3 nucleotide sequence: TGTGCCAGCAGCCCAGGGTCCGCCTACAATGAGCAGTTCTTC.

V usage is TRBV6-8 and J usage is TRBJ1-2; a weak D match, TRBD1 (5 bases). The germline gives CDR1 MNHGY, CDR2 SAAAGT. The CDR3 has 15 residues. V shed 0 bases and J shed 8 bases, with 16 bases lying between them. In DNA, the CDR3 is TGTGCCAGCAGTTACTCTGGGACGGGGTGGGAAGGCTACACCTTC. As protein: CASSYSGTGWEGYTF.

This clonotype was seen a handful of times. This sequence joins TRBV7-3 and TRBJ2-1; 7 bases match TRBD1. V lost 1 base, J lost 5 bases, and 14 bases stayed unmatched. This CDR3 has 18 amino acids. CDR1 and CDR2 (germline): SGHTA, FQGTGA. CDR3 coding DNA: TGTGCCAGCAGCTTAATTGCACAGGGGTTGGGGGCCCACAATGAGCAGTTCTTC. Its protein product is CASSLIAQGLGAHNEQFF.

This clonotype was seen more than once but under ten times. The rearrangement joins TRBV7-2 to TRBJ1-2; D not certain. Germline lookup yields CDR1 SGHTA and CDR2 FQGNSA. V was cut by 5 bases and J by 8 bases, with 15 bases left in between. CDR3 size: 13 residues. CDR3 coding DNA: TGTGCCAGCAGCCCCTTCCGGGAGGAAGGCTACACCTTC. It encodes CASSPFREEGYTF.

This clonotype has ten or more counts. The rearrangement joins TRBV7-2 to TRBJ1-1; the match to TRBD1 covers 11 bases. In germline, CDR1 is SGHTA, CDR2 FQGNSA. The CDR3 contains 15 residues. The V segment lost 5 bases and the J segment 4 bases; nucleotides outside the gene matches: 6. CDR3 residues: CASSLGTGGITEAFF. In DNA, the CDR3 is TGTGCCAGCAGCCTCGGGACAGGGGGGATCACTGAAGCTTTCTTT.

This sequence joins TRBV6-6 and TRBJ2-1, with 12 nucleotides matching TRBD2. The CDR3 spans 16 residues. Germline-derived CDR1 and CDR2 are MNHNY and SVGAGI (reference sequence). J lost 5 bases, V lost 2 bases, and 4 bases had no gene match. The CDR3, as DNA: TGTGCCAGCAGTTACCAACTAGCGGGAGGAAACAATGAGCAGTTCTTC. Protein product: CASSYQLAGGNNEQFF.

V usage is TRBV20-1 and J usage is TRBJ2-3, with a possible D match to TRBD1 (5 bases). In germline, CDR1 is DFQATT, CDR2 SNEGSKA (reference sequence). This CDR3 region has 14 residues. The V and J ends lost 3 bases and 0 bases respectively, with 10 bases between them. The CDR3 protein is CSARSGPSTDTQYF. CDR3 bases: TGCAGTGCTAGGTCAGGGCCTAGCACAGATACGCAGTATTTT.

This clonotype has ten or more counts. This rearrangement joins TRBV7-2 to TRBJ2-7; 8 bases are a match to TRBD2. J gave up 0 bases and V 5 bases, and 12 bases lay outside the gene matches. Germline V gives CDR1 SGHTA, CDR2 FQGNSA. The CDR3 sequence is 17 residues long. DNA for the CDR3: TGTGCCAGCAGCCCAACCCCTAGCGGGCCAGACTCCTACGAGCAGTACTTC. The encoded protein is CASSPTPSGPDSYEQYF.

The chain uses TRBV6-1 and TRBJ2-7; unclear D gene. Trimming removed 1 base from V and 2 bases from J, with 3 bases in between. Germline V CDR1 and CDR2: MNHNS, SASEGT. CDR3 length equals 12 residues. The CDR3 protein is CASSEGTYEQYV. The CDR3 DNA reads TGTGCCAGCAGTGAAGGAACCTACGAGCAGTACGTC.